Following are 25 T cell receptor beta chains from one sample sequenced in a study of neurological immune-mediated disorders. Stated time point: longitudinal time-point 2. TCRdb processed the 5' RACE reads anew with MiXCR; each CDR3 protein has one entry. The sample lists some 48,000 distinct CDR3 sequences, under 15% seen once, with 4.5% to 5.5% in the top ten. The sample comprised PBMCs. These receptors were taken from a male donor with HTLV-1-associated myelopathy (HAM/TSP).

Regarding this clonotype: Because the CDR3's place on the DNA is in doubt, the DNA is left out and the CDR3 is given as listed by TCRdb. The chain couples TRBV5-1 to TRBJ1-2. Inclusive of both ends, the CDR3 amounts to 20 amino acids. Germline CDR1 is SGHRS and CDR2 is YFSETQ. This CDR3 reads CASSFYICSAVPRLGYGYTF.

This clonotype was seen repeatedly, ten times or more. An end of the junction differs from the germline gene, which may be a read error. The chain couples TRBV5-1 to TRBJ2-7; no clear D gene. Germline V gives CDR1 SGHRS, CDR2 YFSETQ. This CDR3 spans 17 amino acids. In nucleotides, the CDR3 is TGCGCCAGCAGCTTGGTACGAGAGGCTCAAACCTCCAACGAGCAGTACTTC. It encodes CASSLVREAQTSNEQYF.

In its sample, this clonotype was seen many times. The chain combines TRBV29-1 with TRBJ2-3, with TRBD2 matching 13 bases. The length of the CDR3 is 15 residues. Germline values: CDR1 SQVTM, CDR2 ANQGSEA. V trimming: 7 bases; J trimming: 1 base; junction bases outside the gene matches: 5. CDR3 nucleotides: TGCAGCGCCAACGGACTAGCGGGAGGCACAGATACGCAGTATTTT. As protein: CSANGLAGGTDTQYF.

Points on this clonotype: The CDR3 carries no conserved terminal phenylalanine or tryptophan, so it likely arises from a read error. The V and J genes are TRBV7-2 and TRBJ2-2; either TRBD1 or TRBD2 may supply D (5 bases each). V was trimmed by 4 bases and J by 4 bases, leaving 13 bases between them. Germline V gene lookup returns CDR1 SGHTA and CDR2 FQGNSA. The CDR3 runs 15 residues. CDR3 amino acids: CASSWDLTSTGELFS. The CDR3 region has the DNA TGTGCCAGCAGCTGGGACCTAACGAGCACCGGGGAGCTGTTTTCT.

This clonotype was recorded many times. One end of the junction does not line up with germline, which may come from a read error. The rearrangement joins TRBV5-5 to TRBJ2-7; possible D gene TRBD2, 6 bases. This CDR3 has 13 residues. The germline gives CDR1 SGHKS, CDR2 YYEKEE (reference sequence). The CDR3 is CASRWGLSSEQYF. DNA for the CDR3: TGTGCCAGCAGGTGGGGACTTTCCTCCGAGCAGTACTTC. The whole variable domain, remainder taken from reference TRBV5-5 and TRBJ2-7, is DAGVTQSPTHLIKTRGQQVTLRCSPISGHKSVSWYQQVLGQGPQFIFQYYEKEERGRGNFPDRFSARQFPNYSSELNVNALLLGDSALYLCASRWGLSSEQYFGPGTRLTVT.

Many counts were recorded for this clonotype. The chain links TRBV5-1 to TRBJ1-6; D is unresolved. This CDR3 has 14 amino acids. Germline V gene lookup returns CDR1 SGHRS and CDR2 YFSETQ. Trimming took off 2 bases at V and 10 bases at J, with 13 bases between the two ends. CDR3 loop: CASSLAGFGSPLHF. DNA for the CDR3: TGCGCCAGCAGCTTAGCGGGGTTCGGATCACCCCTCCACTTT.

This clonotype was seen at least ten times. The chain has TRBV6-2 or TRBV6-3 and TRBJ2-7; a possible D gene is TRBD1 (6 bases). The CDR3 has 14 residues. From germline, CDR1 is MNHEY and CDR2 SVGEGT. Trimming shortened V by 5 bases and J by 3 bases, and 14 bases separated the two germline ends. The CDR3 loop reads CASSRPTGLYEQYF. The CDR3 DNA reads as TGTGCCAGCAGTCGCCCGACAGGCCTCTACGAGCAGTACTTC.

This clonotype has a count of ten or more. The chain uses TRBV5-4 and TRBJ1-1; D is undetermined. This CDR3 comprises 15 residues. Germline assignment: CDR1 SGHNT and CDR2 YYREEE (reference sequence). Trimming took off 0 bases at V and 0 bases at J, with 9 bases between the two ends. CDR3 DNA sequence: TGTGCCAGCAGCTTGGACAGCGGCCTGAACACTGAAGCTTTCTTT. It yields the protein CASSLDSGLNTEAFF.

This clonotype was detected many times. J is TRBJ1-6 and V is TRBV7-3; D remains unclear. Trimming removed 5 bases at V and 9 bases at J, with 11 bases between. Per germline, CDR1 SGHTA and CDR2 FQGTGA. This CDR3 region has 13 residues. The CDR3 protein is CASSLRPSSPLHF. The CDR3 DNA reads TGTGCCAGCAGCCTCCGCCCGAGTTCACCCCTCCACTTT. The full variable domain, in which reference TRBV7-3 and TRBJ1-6 provide the parts outside the CDR3, is GAGVSQTPSNKVTEKGKYVELRCDPISGHTALYWYRQSLGQGPEFLIYFQGTGAADDSGLPNDRFFAVRPEGSVSTLKIQRTERGDSAVYLCASSLRPSSPLHFGNGTRLTVT.

This clonotype was observed at least ten times. V is TRBV7-9 and J is TRBJ1-5; a possible D gene is TRBD1 (5 bases). V dropped 1 base and J dropped 3 bases, with 7 bases sitting between them. The CDR3 has 14 amino acids. Per the germline V gene, CDR1 is SEHNR and CDR2 is FQNEAQ (reference sequence). For the CDR3, the DNA is TGTGCCAGCAGCTTAGGACAGACCAATCAGCCCCAGCATTTT. Translated, it gives CASSLGQTNQPQHF.

The table lists this clonotype with many counts. V is TRBV18 and J is TRBJ1-4, with a weak D call TRBD1 (6 bases). This CDR3 comprises 14 residues. Germline V gene lookup returns CDR1 KGHSH and CDR2 LQKENI. V lost 4 bases, J lost 6 bases, and 12 bases lay in between. The CDR3 DNA reads TGTGCCAGCTCACGGGATTACAGGGATGAAAAACTGTTTTTT. Translating gives CASSRDYRDEKLFF.

This clonotype appeared many times. The rearrangement uses TRBV20-1 and TRBJ1-2, with TRBD1 identical over 9 bases. The trim removed 3 bases at V and 0 bases at J, leaving 2 bases unmatched. There are 14 residues in the CDR3. Germline V CDR1 and CDR2: DFQATT, SNEGSKA (reference sequence). This CDR3 is CSASRDRANYGYTF. CDR3 sequence (DNA): TGCAGTGCTAGCCGGGACAGGGCTAACTATGGCTACACCTTC.

In its sample, this clonotype was seen many times. V gene TRBV9 combines with J gene TRBJ1-2, with TRBD1 matching 10 bases. Germline CDR1 and CDR2: SGDLS and YYNGEE. There are 15 residues in the CDR3. The J segment lost 0 bases and the V segment lost 3 bases, leaving 2 bases of the junction unmatched. The CDR3 loop reads CASSGGQGTNYGYTF. CDR3 DNA sequence: TGTGCCAGCAGCGGGGGACAGGGGACTAACTATGGCTACACCTTC.

The table lists this clonotype with many counts. The chain uses TRBV7-8 and TRBJ2-1, with D possibly being TRBD1 (5 bases). Deletions cut 5 bases from V and 7 bases from J, with 15 bases between. The germline gives CDR1 SGHVS, CDR2 FQNEAQ. This CDR3 region has 14 residues. Here the CDR3 DNA reads TGTGCCAGCAGCACCGGACCAGGGTGGAATGAGCAGTTCTTC. Translating gives CASSTGPGWNEQFF.

This clonotype was recorded many times. The genes are TRBV5-5 and TRBJ1-2; D perhaps matches TRBD1 (6 bases). CDR1 SGHKS and CDR2 YYEKEE come from the germline V gene (reference sequence). Trimming stripped 4 bases from V and 4 bases from J, with 11 bases between. The CDR3 contains 13 residues. DNA of the CDR3: TGTGCCAGCAGCCCGGACAGATTCTATGGCTACACCTTC. It is translated as CASSPDRFYGYTF.

By share, this clonotype counts as medium-sized (0.01 to 0.1%). This chain joins TRBV4-3 and TRBJ2-3; D call uncertain. Per germline, CDR1 LGHNA and CDR2 YSLEER. V lost 1 base to trimming and J lost 0 bases, with 8 bases between them. The CDR3 has 15 amino acids. The CDR3 protein is CASSQAFASTDTQYF. The CDR3 bases are TGCGCCAGCAGCCAAGCCTTCGCTAGCACAGATACGCAGTATTTT.

This clonotype was recorded many times. The rearrangement links TRBV9 to TRBJ2-1; TRBD2 matches at 9 bases. Trimming removed 0 bases from V and 7 bases from J; junction bases left unmatched: 11. The CDR3 sequence is 17 residues long. CDR1 and CDR2 from the germline V gene are SGDLS and YYNGEE. CDR3 in amino acids: CASSVGGTSPGLNEQFF. The CDR3 region has the DNA TGTGCCAGCAGCGTAGGTGGGACTAGCCCCGGACTAAATGAGCAGTTCTTC. Drawing the rest from reference TRBV9 and TRBJ2-1, the complete variable domain is DSGVTQTPKHLITATGQRVTLRCSPRSGDLSVYWYQQSLDQGLQFLIQYYNGEERAKGNILERFSAQQFPDLHSELNLSSLELGDSALYFCASSVGGTSPGLNEQFFGPGTRLTVL.

This clonotype was detected many times. This chain uses TRBV7-8 with TRBJ2-5, with 13 bases aligning to TRBD2. The CDR3 has 16 residues. V gave up 8 bases and J gave up 2 bases; unmatched junction bases: 8. Germline-derived CDR1 and CDR2 are SGHVS and FQNEAQ. This chain's CDR3 is CASGLAGARLQETQYF. CDR3 nucleotides: TGTGCCAGCGGACTAGCGGGGGCCCGGTTACAAGAGACCCAGTACTTC.

At least ten counts were recorded for this clonotype. This chain links TRBV7-2 with TRBJ1-1, with D possibly being TRBD1 (5 bases). CDR1 is SGHTA, CDR2 FQGNSA, per germline. The length of the CDR3 is 13 residues. With 1 base removed from V and 4 bases from J, the gap between germline ends came to 7 bases. CDR3: CASSLGGGTEAFF. In DNA, the CDR3 is TGTGCCAGCAGCTTAGGGGGGGGCACTGAAGCTTTCTTT.

This clonotype was counted at least ten times. This chain uses TRBV7-9 with TRBJ2-7; TRBD2 is a possible D gene (5 bases). The CDR3 extends over 14 amino acids. Germline lookup yields CDR1 SEHNR and CDR2 FQNEAQ (reference sequence). Trimming stripped 0 bases from V and 2 bases from J, with 8 bases between. The CDR3 nucleotides read TGTGCCAGCAGCTTAGCCGGGGTCGCCTACGAGCAGTACTTC. Protein product: CASSLAGVAYEQYF.

Ten or more counts support this clonotype. The gene calls are TRBV5-5 and TRBJ2-1; 9 nucleotides align to TRBD1. V lost 4 bases to trimming and J lost 8 bases; unmatched junction nucleotides: 13. Germline V gives CDR1 SGHKS, CDR2 YYEKEE (reference sequence). The CDR3 consists of 16 residues. This CDR3 reads CASSAGGGQGLYEQFF. The CDR3, as DNA: TGTGCCAGCAGCGCCGGCGGCGGACAGGGGTTATATGAGCAGTTCTTC.

This clonotype occurred many times. V usage is TRBV28 and J usage is TRBJ1-2, with D unresolved. Germline lookup yields CDR1 MDHEN and CDR2 SYDVKM. The CDR3 loop spans 12 amino acids. Between the trimmed V and J ends, which lost 6 bases and 5 bases, there was a span of 10 bases. CDR3 loop: CASRSGWYGYTF. CDR3 DNA sequence: TGTGCCAGCAGAAGCGGGTGGTATGGCTACACCTTC.

This clonotype has at least ten counts. The chain employs TRBV20-1 and TRBJ1-4; D possibly corresponds to TRBD1 (6 bases). CDR1 is DFQATT, CDR2 SNEGSKA, per germline (reference sequence). With 5 bases removed from V and 7 bases from J, the gap between germline ends came to 17 bases. The CDR3 covers 14 residues. The CDR3 spells CSASLGRGREKLFF. The CDR3 DNA reads TGCAGTGCTTCATTGGGCAGGGGACGTGAAAAACTGTTTTTT.

This clonotype was seen many times. This rearrangement joins TRBV5-5 to TRBJ2-3; no firm D call. The CDR3 has 15 amino acids. V was pared by 2 bases and J by 3 bases, with 13 bases between. Looked up from germline, CDR1 is SGHKS and CDR2 is YYEKEE (reference sequence). The DNA of the CDR3 is TGTGCCAGCAGCTTACTAAGGGTTTCAACAGATACGCAGTATTTT. This sequence encodes CASSLLRVSTDTQYF.

This clonotype showed up many times. This chain links TRBV6-6 with TRBJ1-1; D possibly corresponds to TRBD1 (5 bases). Germline V gene data show CDR1 as MNHNY and CDR2 as SVGAGI (reference sequence). V gave up 2 bases and J gave up 1 base, with 11 bases separating them. The CDR3 is made up of 15 amino acids. The CDR3 protein is CASSYGGGWNTEAFF. DNA of the CDR3: TGTGCCAGCAGTTACGGGGGGGGTTGGAACACTGAAGCTTTCTTT.